The 22 T cell receptor beta chains below come from one sample, sequenced in a study of blood T cell repertoires in COVID-19. Profiled with immunoSEQ multiplex PCR; TCRdb holds only in-frame clones, not every one. In the table there are 150,000 to 200,000 clones, about 88% of which are singletons. Material for sequencing was peripheral blood. These receptors were obtained from a man younger than 30 who had recovered from COVID-19.

The V gene is TRBV7-9, the J gene TRBJ2-3; TRBD1 matches 11 bases. The V gene end was trimmed by 4 bases and the J gene end by 4 bases; junction bases not matched to a gene: 4. This CDR3 contains 15 residues. Per the germline V gene, CDR1 is SEHNR and CDR2 is FQNEAQ (reference sequence). This CDR3 is CASSSGQGVSDTQYF. DNA for the CDR3: TGTGCCAGCAGCTCGGGACAGGGGGTGTCAGATACGCAGTATTTT.

This rearrangement joins TRBV5-8 to TRBJ2-5, with D possibly TRBD2 on 6 matching bases. The CDR3 extends over 16 amino acids. CDR1 is SGHTS, CDR2 YDEGEE, per germline. The V and J ends lost 4 bases and 0 bases respectively, with 16 bases between them. For the CDR3, the DNA is TGTGCCAGCAGCGGAGCCGGGAGCACGTACCAAGAGACCCAGTACTTC. It encodes CASSGAGSTYQETQYF.

The gene calls are TRBV5-1 and TRBJ1-2, with 8 bases that match TRBD1. The V segment lost 5 bases and the J segment 2 bases; nucleotides outside the gene matches: 2. CDR3 length: 13 amino acids. CDR1 SGHRS and CDR2 YFSETQ come from the germline V gene. CDR3 nucleotides: TGCGCCAGCAGAAGGACAGGGAACTATGGCTACACCTTC. It yields the protein CASRRTGNYGYTF.

A few counts support this clone. The chain couples TRBV9 to TRBJ2-1, with 10 positions matching TRBD2. In germline, CDR1 is SGDLS, CDR2 YYNGEE. The V and J ends lost 0 bases and 7 bases, in that order; junction bases with no gene match: 7. CDR3 length equals 16 residues. The CDR3 region is CASSVGILAGENEQFF. The CDR3, as DNA: TGTGCCAGCAGCGTAGGCATTCTAGCGGGAGAGAATGAGCAGTTCTTC. The full variable domain, its missing parts supplied by reference TRBV9 and TRBJ2-1, is DSGVTQTPKHLITATGQRVTLRCSPRSGDLSVYWYQQSLDQGLQFLIQYYNGEERAKGNILERFSAQQFPDLHSELNLSSLELGDSALYFCASSVGILAGENEQFFGPGTRLTVL.

The chain recombines TRBV28 with TRBJ1-1; perhaps TRBD1 as D (6 bases). Germline CDR1 and CDR2: MDHEN and SYDVKM. V lost 8 bases and J lost 0, with 13 bases in between. The length of the CDR3 is 14 residues. CDR3 residues: CASGQGTLNTEAFF. Written as DNA, the CDR3 is TGTGCCAGCGGGCAGGGGACATTGAACACTGAAGCTTTCTTT.

This chain connects TRBV20-1 to TRBJ2-1; D is perhaps TRBD1 (6 bases). The CDR3 length is 17 residues. V gave up 3 bases and J gave up 0 bases, with 18 bases separating them. The germline gives CDR1 DFQATT, CDR2 SNEGSKA (reference sequence). Here the CDR3 reads CSASGNPQGHSYNEQFF. In DNA form, the CDR3 reads TGCAGTGCTAGTGGCAATCCCCAGGGACACTCCTACAATGAGCAGTTCTTC.

The chain combines TRBV10-3 with TRBJ2-7, with 8 nucleotides matching TRBD1. The V segment lost 3 bases and the J segment 2 bases; nucleotides outside the gene matches: 6. This CDR3 has 15 amino acids. Looked up from germline, CDR1 is ENHRY and CDR2 is SYGVKD. CDR3 DNA: TGTGCCATCAGTGAATATGGACAGGGAACCTACGAGCAGTACTTC. Translation: CAISEYGQGTYEQYF.

V gene TRBV2 combines with J gene TRBJ2-2, with D possibly matching TRBD2 (5 bases). V was clipped by 5 bases and J by 0 bases, with 7 bases between them. CDR1 SNHLY and CDR2 FYNNEI come from the germline V gene. The CDR3 spans 14 residues. CDR3 DNA: TGTGCCAGCAGTCGGGGAACGAACACCGGGGAGCTGTTTTTT. This sequence encodes CASSRGTNTGELFF. Full variable domain (missing parts from reference TRBV2 and TRBJ2-2): EPEVTQTPSHQVTQMGQEVILRCVPISNHLYFYWYRQILGQKVEFLVSFYNNEISEKSEIFDDQFSVERPDGSNFTLKIRSTKLEDSAMYFCASSRGTNTGELFFGEGSRLTVL.

The J gene is TRBJ2-7, the V gene TRBV5-1; D ambiguous. Germline-derived CDR1 and CDR2 are SGHRS and YFSETQ. The V end lost 2 bases, the J end lost 3 bases, and 3 bases lay between the germline ends. The CDR3 extends over 11 amino acids. CDR3 sequence: CASSFNYEQYF. The DNA of the CDR3 is TGCGCCAGCAGCTTCAACTACGAGCAGTACTTC.

The genes are TRBV18 and TRBJ2-1; 7 nucleotides line up with TRBD2. Germline V gene data show CDR1 as KGHSH and CDR2 as LQKENI. Trimming removed 1 base from V and 1 base from J; junction bases left unmatched: 4. This CDR3 comprises 16 residues. The CDR3 DNA reads TGTGCCAGCTCACCACGGCTAGCGGAGTCCTACAATGAGCAGTTCTTC. Translated, it gives CASSPRLAESYNEQFF.

The genes are TRBV3-1 (or the pseudogene TRBV3-2) and TRBJ2-1; 7 nucleotides line up with TRBD2. Germline assignment: CDR1 LGHDT and CDR2 YNNKEL (reference sequence). The CDR3 loop spans 18 amino acids. V gave up 3 bases and J gave up 0 bases; unmatched junction bases: 11. CDR3 nucleotides: TGTGCCAGCAGCCATTACCCGACGGGACTATTCTCCTACAATGAGCAGTTCTTC. It translates to CASSHYPTGLFSYNEQFF.

The CDR3 reads CASSPLDSLSSYEQYF. The CDR3 coding sequence is TGTGCCAGCAGTCCCTTAGACAGTTTGAGCTCCTACGAGCAGTACTTC. The genes are TRBV27 and TRBJ2-7; possible D gene TRBD1, 5 bases. V was clipped by 5 bases and J by 0 bases, with 17 bases between them. CDR1 is MNHEY and CDR2 is SMNVEV in the germline V gene (reference sequence). CDR3 length equals 16 residues.

This clone has only one observation. This chain links TRBV5-5 with TRBJ1-2; D might be TRBD1 (6 bases). Trimming took off 2 bases at V and 8 bases at J, with 10 bases between the two ends. Germline V gene sequence: CDR1 SGHKS, CDR2 YYEKEE (reference sequence). The CDR3 extends over 12 amino acids. The CDR3 coding sequence is TGTGCCAGCAGCTTAGGGGGATGGGGCTACACCTTC. Its protein product is CASSLGGWGYTF. The full variable domain, with the rest looked up from reference TRBV5-5 and TRBJ1-2, is DAGVTQSPTHLIKTRGQQVTLRCSPISGHKSVSWYQQVLGQGPQFIFQYYEKEERGRGNFPDRFSARQFPNYSSELNVNALLLGDSALYLCASSLGGWGYTFGSGTRLTVV.

The J gene is TRBJ1-4, the V gene TRBV4-2; 7 bases line up with TRBD1. V lost 2 bases to trimming and J lost 6 bases; unmatched junction nucleotides: 3. Germline loops: CDR1 LGHNA, CDR2 YNFKEQ. This CDR3 is 14 amino acids long. CDR3 nucleotide sequence: TGTGCCAGCAGCCAAAACAGGGGTGATGAAAAACTGTTTTTT. Its protein product is CASSQNRGDEKLFF.

This rearrangement joins TRBV5-4 to TRBJ2-7; 7 bases agree with TRBD2. CDR1 and CDR2 from the germline V gene are SGHNT and YYREEE (reference sequence). V trimming: 0 bases; J trimming: 3 bases; junction bases outside the gene matches: 3. The CDR3 is 14 residues long. The CDR3 DNA reads as TGTGCCAGCAGCTTGGACCTAGCGGACTACGAGCAGTACTTC. Amino acid sequence: CASSLDLADYEQYF. The whole variable domain, remainder taken from reference TRBV5-4 and TRBJ2-7, is ETGVTQSPTHLIKTRGQQVTLRCSSQSGHNTVSWYQQALGQGPQFIFQYYREEENGRGNFPPRFSGLQFPNYSSELNVNALELDDSALYLCASSLDLADYEQYFGPGTRLTVT.

Only one count was recorded for this clone. The rearrangement links TRBV7-2 to TRBJ1-2; D is unclear. Between the trimmed V and J ends, which lost 6 bases and 2 bases, there was a span of 4 bases. The germline V gene encodes CDR1 SGHTA and CDR2 FQGNSA. The CDR3 loop spans 11 amino acids. The CDR3 loop is CASSSNYGYTF. CDR3 in DNA: TGTGCCAGCAGTTCGAACTATGGCTACACCTTC.

This chain joins TRBV18 and TRBJ2-7; 12 bases are a match to TRBD2. The length of the CDR3 is 15 residues. V lost 3 bases, J lost 4 bases, and 4 bases stayed unmatched. Germline loops: CDR1 KGHSH, CDR2 LQKENI. CDR3 nucleotides: TGTGCCAGCTCACCGGGGACTAGCGGGCCTTACGAGCAGTACTTC. This encodes CASSPGTSGPYEQYF. The whole variable domain, filled in from reference TRBV18 and TRBJ2-7, reads NAGVMQNPRHLVRRRGQEARLRCSPMKGHSHVYWYRQLPEEGLKFMVYLQKENIIDESGMPKERFSAEFPKEGPSILRIQQVVRGDSAAYFCASSPGTSGPYEQYFGPGTRLTVT.

The CDR3 DNA reads TGTGCCAGCAGCTTTGGTCGGTGGGCGTTCTTC. Amino acid sequence: CASSFGRWAFF. The genes are TRBV11-2 and TRBJ2-1, with D uncertain. The germline V gene has CDR1 SGHAT and CDR2 FQNNGV. Trimming removed 3 bases from V and 15 bases from J, with 12 bases in between. The CDR3 loop spans 11 amino acids.

The chain uses TRBV19 and TRBJ2-1; a possible D gene is TRBD2 (6 bases). Germline lookup yields CDR1 LNHDA and CDR2 SQIVND (reference sequence). Trimming shortened V by 8 bases and J by 2 bases, and 16 bases separated the two germline ends. The CDR3 runs 15 residues. CDR3 sequence reads: CASCSRDGTYNEQFF. The CDR3 DNA reads as TGTGCCAGTTGTTCGCGGGACGGGACCTACAATGAGCAGTTCTTC.

The genes are TRBV3-1 (or the pseudogene TRBV3-2) and TRBJ2-5, with D perhaps matching TRBD1 (6 bases). The CDR3 is made up of 14 amino acids. Deletions cut 6 bases from V and 2 bases from J, with 13 bases between. Germline CDR1 reads LGHDT; CDR2 reads YNNKEL (reference sequence). CDR3 DNA sequence: TGTGCCAGCAGTGAAGGACAGAGACAAGAGACCCAGTACTTC. Amino acids: CASSEGQRQETQYF.

The chain links TRBV4-3 to TRBJ1-2; D possibly corresponds to TRBD1 (5 bases). The CDR3 length is 18 residues. With 0 bases removed from V and 4 bases from J, the gap between germline ends came to 21 bases. The germline V gene has CDR1 LGHNA and CDR2 YSLEER. This chain's CDR3 is CASSQERGSATSGYGYTF. CDR3 DNA sequence: TGCGCCAGCAGCCAAGAACGGGGGTCGGCGACTTCGGGCTATGGCTACACCTTC.

The chain carries TRBV9 and TRBJ1-3; tentatively, D is TRBD1 (5 bases). V was trimmed by 4 bases and J by 4 bases, leaving 15 bases between them. The CDR3 has 15 residues. The germline gives CDR1 SGDLS, CDR2 YYNGEE. The CDR3 DNA reads TGTGCCAGCAGCCCCCCCCGGGGGGGAGGAAACACCATATATTTT. Translating gives CASSPPRGGGNTIYF.